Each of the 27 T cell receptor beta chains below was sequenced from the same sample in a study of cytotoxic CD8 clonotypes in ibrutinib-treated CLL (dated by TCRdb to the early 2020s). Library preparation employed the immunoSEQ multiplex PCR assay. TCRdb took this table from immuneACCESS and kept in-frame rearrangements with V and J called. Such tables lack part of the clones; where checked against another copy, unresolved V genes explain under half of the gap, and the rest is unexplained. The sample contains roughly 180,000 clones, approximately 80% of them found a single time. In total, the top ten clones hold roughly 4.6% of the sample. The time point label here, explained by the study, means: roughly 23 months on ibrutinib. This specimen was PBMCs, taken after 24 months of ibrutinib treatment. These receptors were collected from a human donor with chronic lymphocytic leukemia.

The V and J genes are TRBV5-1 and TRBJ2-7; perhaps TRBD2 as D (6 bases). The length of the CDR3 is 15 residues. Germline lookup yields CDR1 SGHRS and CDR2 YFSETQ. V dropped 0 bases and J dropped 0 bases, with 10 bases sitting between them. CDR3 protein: CASSLEASASYEQYF. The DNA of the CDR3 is TGCGCCAGCAGCTTGGAGGCTAGCGCCTCCTACGAGCAGTACTTC.

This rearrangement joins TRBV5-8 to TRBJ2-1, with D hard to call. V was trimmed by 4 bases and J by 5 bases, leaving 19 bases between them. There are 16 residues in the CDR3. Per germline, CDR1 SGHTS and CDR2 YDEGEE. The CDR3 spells CASSPFWSQEDNEQFF. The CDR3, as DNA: TGTGCCAGCAGCCCCTTTTGGAGCCAGGAAGACAATGAGCAGTTCTTC.

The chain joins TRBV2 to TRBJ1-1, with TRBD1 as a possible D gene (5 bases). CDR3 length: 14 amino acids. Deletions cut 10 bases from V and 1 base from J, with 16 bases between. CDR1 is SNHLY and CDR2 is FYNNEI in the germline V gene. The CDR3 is CANKQQAENTEAFF. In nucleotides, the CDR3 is TGTGCCAACAAACAACAGGCAGAGAACACTGAAGCTTTCTTT.

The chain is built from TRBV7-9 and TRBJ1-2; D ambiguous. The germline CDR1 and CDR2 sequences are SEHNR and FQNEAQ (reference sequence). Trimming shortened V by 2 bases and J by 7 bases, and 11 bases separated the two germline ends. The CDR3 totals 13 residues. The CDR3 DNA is TGTGCCAGCAGCTTAATAGGAGGGTTTGGCTACACCTTC. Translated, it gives CASSLIGGFGYTF.

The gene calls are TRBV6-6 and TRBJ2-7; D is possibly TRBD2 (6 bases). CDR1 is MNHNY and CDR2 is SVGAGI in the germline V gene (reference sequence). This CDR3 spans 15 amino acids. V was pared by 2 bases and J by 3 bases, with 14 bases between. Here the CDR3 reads CASSYGGAAGYEQYF. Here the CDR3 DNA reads TGTGCCAGCAGTTACGGTGGGGCAGCGGGCTACGAGCAGTACTTC.

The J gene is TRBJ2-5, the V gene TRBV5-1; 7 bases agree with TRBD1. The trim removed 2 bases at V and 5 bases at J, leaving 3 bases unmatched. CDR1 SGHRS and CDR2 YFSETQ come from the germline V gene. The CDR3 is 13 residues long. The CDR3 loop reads CASSLTGVETQYF. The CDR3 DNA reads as TGCGCCAGCAGCTTAACAGGGGTGGAGACCCAGTACTTC.

The CDR3 DNA sequence: TGTGCCAGCTCACCAGTGACAGGGGGCGTTAATGAAAAACTGTTTTTT. Amino acids: CASSPVTGGVNEKLFF. The chain joins TRBV18 to TRBJ1-4, with 10 nucleotides matching TRBD1. Looked up from germline, CDR1 is KGHSH and CDR2 is LQKENI. Trimming cost V 2 bases and J 4 bases; bases outside gene matches: 4. This CDR3 contains 16 residues.

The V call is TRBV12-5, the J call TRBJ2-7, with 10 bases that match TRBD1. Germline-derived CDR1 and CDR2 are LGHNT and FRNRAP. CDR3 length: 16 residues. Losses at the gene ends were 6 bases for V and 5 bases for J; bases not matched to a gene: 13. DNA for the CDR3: TGTGCTAGTGGCAAGGACCCTGGGACAGGGGATAACGAGCAGTACTTC. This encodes CASGKDPGTGDNEQYF.

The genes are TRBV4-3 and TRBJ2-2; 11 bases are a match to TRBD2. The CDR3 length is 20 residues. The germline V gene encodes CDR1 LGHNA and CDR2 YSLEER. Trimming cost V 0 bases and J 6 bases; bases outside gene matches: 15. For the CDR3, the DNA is TGCGCCAGCAGCCAAGATTGGATGGGACTAGCGGCGATGAGGGCCGGGGAGCTGTTTTTT. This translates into CASSQDWMGLAAMRAGELFF.

The CDR3 reads CASSQSNSLLGPTPNTGELFF. CDR3 sequence (DNA): TGCGCCAGCAGTCAATCAAACTCCCTCCTTGGTCCTACACCAAACACCGGGGAGCTGTTTTTT. The rearrangement uses TRBV23-1 and TRBJ2-2; D uncertain. TRBV23-1 is given ORF status, its function remaining uncertain. Trimming removed 0 bases from V and 2 bases from J, with 25 bases in between. This CDR3 comprises 21 residues.

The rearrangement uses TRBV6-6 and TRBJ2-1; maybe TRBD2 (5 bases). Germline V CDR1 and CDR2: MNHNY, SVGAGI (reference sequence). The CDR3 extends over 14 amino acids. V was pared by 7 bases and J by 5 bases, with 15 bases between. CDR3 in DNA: TGTGCCAGCATACAAACCGGGAAAAACAATGAGCAGTTCTTC. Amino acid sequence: CASIQTGKNNEQFF.

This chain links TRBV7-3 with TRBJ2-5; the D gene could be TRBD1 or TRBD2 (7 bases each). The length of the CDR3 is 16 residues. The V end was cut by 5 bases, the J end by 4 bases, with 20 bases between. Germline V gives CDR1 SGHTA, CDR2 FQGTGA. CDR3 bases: TGTGCCAGCAGCCCAGAGGGAGGGGGCCAGGGAGAGACCCAGTACTTC. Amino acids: CASSPEGGGQGETQYF.

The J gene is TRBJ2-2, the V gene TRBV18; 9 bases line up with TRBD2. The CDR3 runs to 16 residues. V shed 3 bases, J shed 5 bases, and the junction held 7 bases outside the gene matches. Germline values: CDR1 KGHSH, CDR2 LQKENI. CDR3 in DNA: TGTGCCAGCTCACCGCAGACTAGCGGAATGACCGGGGAGCTGTTTTTT. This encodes CASSPQTSGMTGELFF.

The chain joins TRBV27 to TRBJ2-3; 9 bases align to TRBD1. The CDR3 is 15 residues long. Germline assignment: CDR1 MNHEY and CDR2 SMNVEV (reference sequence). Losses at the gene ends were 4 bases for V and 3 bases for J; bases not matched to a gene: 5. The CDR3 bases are TGTGCCAGCAGTTCACTGACAGGGGGTACAGATACGCAGTATTTT. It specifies CASSSLTGGTDTQYF.

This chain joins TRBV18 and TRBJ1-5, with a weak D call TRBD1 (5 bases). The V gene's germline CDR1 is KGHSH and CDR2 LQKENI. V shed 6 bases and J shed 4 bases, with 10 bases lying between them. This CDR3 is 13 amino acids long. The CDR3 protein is CASSGGLNQPQHF. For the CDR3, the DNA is TGTGCCAGCTCGGGGGGTCTGAATCAGCCCCAGCATTTT. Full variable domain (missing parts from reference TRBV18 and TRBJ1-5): NAGVMQNPRHLVRRRGQEARLRCSPMKGHSHVYWYRQLPEEGLKFMVYLQKENIIDESGMPKERFSAEFPKEGPSILRIQQVVRGDSAAYFCASSGGLNQPQHFGDGTRLSIL.

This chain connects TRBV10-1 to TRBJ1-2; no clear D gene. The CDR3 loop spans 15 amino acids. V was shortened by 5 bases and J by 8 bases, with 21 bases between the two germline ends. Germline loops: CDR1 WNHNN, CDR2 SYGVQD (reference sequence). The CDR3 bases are TGCGCCAGCAGTCACCTACATGCAACGGGCGGGGGCTACACCTTC. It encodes CASSHLHATGGGYTF.

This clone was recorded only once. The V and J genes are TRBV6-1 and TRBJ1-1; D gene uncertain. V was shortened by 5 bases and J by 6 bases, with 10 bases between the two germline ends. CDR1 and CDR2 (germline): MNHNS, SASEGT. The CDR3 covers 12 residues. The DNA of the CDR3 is TGTGCCAGCAGTAGAGAAGGAGCTGAAGCTTTCTTT. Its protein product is CASSREGAEAFF.

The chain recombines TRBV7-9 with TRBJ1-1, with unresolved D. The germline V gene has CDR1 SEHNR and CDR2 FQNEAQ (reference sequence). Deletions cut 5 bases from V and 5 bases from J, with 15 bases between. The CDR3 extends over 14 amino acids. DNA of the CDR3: TGTGCCAGCAGCCAAGTCGTTACGGGAACTGAAGCTTTCTTT. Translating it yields CASSQVVTGTEAFF.

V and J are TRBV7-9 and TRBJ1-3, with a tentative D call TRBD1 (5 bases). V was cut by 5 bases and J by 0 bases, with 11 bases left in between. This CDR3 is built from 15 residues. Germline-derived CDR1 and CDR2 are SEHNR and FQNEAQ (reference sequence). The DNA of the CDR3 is TGTGCCAGCAGCCCCCAGGGCAGCTCTGGAAACACCATATATTTT. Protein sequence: CASSPQGSSGNTIYF.

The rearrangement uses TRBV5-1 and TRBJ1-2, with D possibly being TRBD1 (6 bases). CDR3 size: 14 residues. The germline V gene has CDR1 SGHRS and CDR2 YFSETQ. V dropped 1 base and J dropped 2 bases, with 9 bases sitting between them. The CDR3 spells CASSLTGPNYGYTF. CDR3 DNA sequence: TGCGCCAGCAGCTTGACAGGGCCCAACTATGGCTACACCTTC.

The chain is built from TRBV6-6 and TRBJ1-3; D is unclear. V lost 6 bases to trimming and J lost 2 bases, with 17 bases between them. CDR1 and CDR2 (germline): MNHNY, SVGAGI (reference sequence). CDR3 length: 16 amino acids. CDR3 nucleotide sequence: TGTGCCAGCAGACCCTATGGGGAGATCCCTGGAAACACCATATATTTT. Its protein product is CASRPYGEIPGNTIYF.

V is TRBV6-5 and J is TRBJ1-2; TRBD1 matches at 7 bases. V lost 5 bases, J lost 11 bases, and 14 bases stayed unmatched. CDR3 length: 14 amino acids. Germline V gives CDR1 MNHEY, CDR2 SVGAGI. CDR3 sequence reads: CASSPPGDRLRYTF. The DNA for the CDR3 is TGTGCCAGCAGTCCGCCGGGGGACAGACTAAGGTACACCTTC.

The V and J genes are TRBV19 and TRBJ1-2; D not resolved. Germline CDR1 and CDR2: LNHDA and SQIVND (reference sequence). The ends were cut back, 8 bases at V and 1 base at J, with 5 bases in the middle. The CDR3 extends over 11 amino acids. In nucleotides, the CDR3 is TGTGCCAGTGGATATAACTATGGCTACACCTTC. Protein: CASGYNYGYTF. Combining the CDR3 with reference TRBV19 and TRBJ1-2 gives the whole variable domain DGGITQSPKYLFRKEGQNVTLSCEQNLNHDAMYWYRQDPGQGLRLIYYSQIVNDFQKGDIAEGYSVSREKKESFPLTVTSAQKNPTAFYLCASGYNYGYTFGSGTRLTVV.

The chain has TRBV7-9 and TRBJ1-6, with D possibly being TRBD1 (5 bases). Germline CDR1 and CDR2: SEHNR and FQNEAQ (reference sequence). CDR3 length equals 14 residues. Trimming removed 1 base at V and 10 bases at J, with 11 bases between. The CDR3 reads CASSLGGVGSPLHF. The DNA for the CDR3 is TGTGCCAGCAGCTTAGGGGGGGTTGGATCACCCCTCCACTTT.

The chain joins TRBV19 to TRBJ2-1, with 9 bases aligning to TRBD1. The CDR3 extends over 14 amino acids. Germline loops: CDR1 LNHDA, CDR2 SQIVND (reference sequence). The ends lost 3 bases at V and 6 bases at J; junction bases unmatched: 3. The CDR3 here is CASSIGTGRNEQFF. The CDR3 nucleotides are TGTGCCAGTAGTATTGGGACAGGGCGCAATGAGCAGTTCTTC.

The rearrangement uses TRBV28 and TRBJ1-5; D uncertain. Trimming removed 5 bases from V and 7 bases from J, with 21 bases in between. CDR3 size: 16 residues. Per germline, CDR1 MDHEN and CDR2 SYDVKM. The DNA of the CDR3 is TGTGCCAGCAGTCCAAGCCCTAGTGCGGCTTCGCAGCCCCAGCATTTT. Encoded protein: CASSPSPSAASQPQHF.

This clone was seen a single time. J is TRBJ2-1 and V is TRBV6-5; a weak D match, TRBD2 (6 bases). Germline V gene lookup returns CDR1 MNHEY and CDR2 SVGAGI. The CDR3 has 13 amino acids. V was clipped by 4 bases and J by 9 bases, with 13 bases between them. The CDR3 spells CASSSRLVGEQFF. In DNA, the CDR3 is TGTGCCAGCAGTTCGCGACTAGTCGGTGAGCAGTTCTTC.